This T cell receptor beta chain is from a study of T cell repertoires in cytomegalovirus infection (dated by TCRdb to the late 2010s). Study-level background: Peptide stimulations targeted recently identified HLA-C-restricted CMV epitopes, whose presentation resists viral immunomodulation, together with well-studied HLA-B-restricted epitopes. The HLA type of each donor mattered for the analysis, because public TCR beta signatures pointed to carriage of CMV infection along with the matching HLA type. General findings and caveats noted by the study authors: Cumulative frequency of public TCR beta family members discriminated carriers of CMV infection plus the relevant HLA type in this cohort and an independent 352-donor cohort. The ex vivo response was dominated by HLA-C-restricted CMV-specific TCR beta clonotypes, which also provided the single most frequent clonotype in two of eight donors.

The cysteine opens and the phenylalanine closes a CDR3 of 17 amino acids. Only the CDR3 portion is preserved as DNA: 51 bases, with reading frame beginning at the first base. Trimming removed 0 bases from V and 2 bases from J; the gene matches leave 6 bases unexplained. Looking up the germline V gene yields CDR1 MGHRA and CDR2 YSYEKL. Comments on this clonotype: Its antigen specificity is not known. Per-nucleotide qualities are absent, and no much larger clonotype sits a single base away.

The treatment or condition label here, explained by the study, means: in vitro stimulation with specific CMV peptide epitopes to enrich CMV-specific T cells. Sequenced using an Illumina HiSeq 1500. The public reads were reanalyzed by TCRdb: fastp trimming at Q25, MiXCR alignment, in-frame beta chains only. Merged by CDR3 protein, the rows form single entries marked with the most common genes and DNA. The sample table shows 150,000 to 200,000 distinct CDR3 sequences, and approximately 21% are seen once. The biggest ten clones account for roughly 25% of the sample. The receptor was isolated from a human donor in good health (CMV status not recorded). Some clones in this sample may be carry-over from other donors' samples. This chain joins TRBV4-1 to TRBJ2-1, with 8 junctional bases fitting TRBD2. Sequencing used CD8+ T cells from cultured PBMCs, obtained from culture after CMV antigen stimulation. DNA sequence: TGCGCCAGCAGCCAAGAACAATACGGGGGGGCCTACAATGAGCAGTTCTTC. It encodes CASSQEQYGGAYNEQFF.